The 29 T cell receptor beta chains below all came from one sample that was sequenced in a study of T-cell reconstitution after alpha-beta-depleted transplantation in children. Unique molecular identifiers were incorporated into the prepared TCRbeta library. Each CDR3 protein is one row after TCRdb ran MiXCR on the PCR reads. The sample lists 550,000 to 800,000 distinct CDR3 sequences, around 13% occurring once. The input for sequencing was PBMCs, taken before TCRalphabeta/CD19-depleted stem cell transplant. The receptors stem from a girl aged 2-15 years with congenital amegakaryocytic thrombocytopenia, due to receive a stem cell transplant.

The CDR3 DNA reads as TGTGCCAGCAGCCAGTCAAAGGCGGTCCAAGAGACCCAGTACTTC. Protein product: CASSQSKAVQETQYF. The V and J genes are TRBV4-2 and TRBJ2-5; D uncertain. The germline gives CDR1 LGHNA, CDR2 YNFKEQ. V was cut by 3 bases and J by 1 base, with 12 bases left in between. The CDR3 has 15 amino acids.

The sample holds a few counts of this clonotype. This chain joins TRBV20-1 and TRBJ2-2; D is unclear. Per germline, CDR1 DFQATT and CDR2 SNEGSKA (reference sequence). The CDR3 runs 14 residues. The V end was cut by 6 bases, the J end by 6 bases, with 17 bases between. The CDR3 sequence: CSARKRLDPGELFF. The DNA of the CDR3 is TGCAGTGCAAGGAAGAGACTTGACCCCGGGGAGCTGTTTTTT.

The rearrangement joins TRBV12-3 or TRBV12-4 to TRBJ2-5; maybe TRBD1 (6 bases). The CDR3 sequence is 13 residues long. Trimming took off 10 bases at V and 5 bases at J, with 17 bases between the two ends. CDR3 sequence reads: CATAVGQGETQYF. The CDR3 DNA reads as TGTGCCACCGCGGTCGGGCAGGGGGAGACCCAGTACTTC.

This clonotype was observed a few times. V usage is TRBV20-1 and J usage is TRBJ2-7; the D gene is possibly TRBD2 (6 bases). CDR1 DFQATT and CDR2 SNEGSKA come from the germline V gene (reference sequence). Trimming took 6 bases from V and 0 from J, leaving 21 bases between them. The CDR3 has 16 residues. The CDR3 sequence is CSADGGIAGNSYEQYF. The CDR3, as DNA: TGCAGTGCCGATGGGGGGATTGCGGGGAACTCCTACGAGCAGTACTTC.

This clonotype was observed a few times. V is TRBV5-1 and J is TRBJ2-1, with 10 bases lining up with TRBD2. V gave up 2 bases and J gave up 3 bases; unmatched junction bases: 8. The CDR3 extends over 17 amino acids. The germline CDR1 and CDR2 sequences are SGHRS and YFSETQ. The CDR3 sequence: CASSFSVLAGVYNEQFF. The CDR3 bases are TGCGCCAGCAGCTTTTCGGTTCTAGCGGGAGTCTACAATGAGCAGTTCTTC.

There are many counts of this clonotype. The rearrangement uses TRBV5-1 and TRBJ2-5; tentatively, D is TRBD1 (5 bases). This CDR3 spans 17 amino acids. Per germline, CDR1 SGHRS and CDR2 YFSETQ. V was trimmed by 0 bases and J by 1 base, leaving 16 bases between them. This CDR3 is CASSLGQRARSQETQYF. CDR3 nucleotides: TGCGCCAGCAGCTTGGGACAGCGCGCCCGATCCCAAGAGACCCAGTACTTC.

This clonotype was observed many times. The chain uses TRBV7-9 and TRBJ1-5; no clear D. V was clipped by 3 bases and J by 2 bases, with 8 bases between them. This CDR3 region has 14 residues. Germline V gene lookup returns CDR1 SEHNR and CDR2 FQNEAQ (reference sequence). CDR3 DNA: TGTGCCAGCAGCTTTGGAGTGGGCAATCAGCCCCAGCATTTT. Protein sequence: CASSFGVGNQPQHF.

This clonotype was counted a few times. This sequence joins TRBV5-1 and TRBJ2-7; no clear D gene. Trimming removed 0 bases from V and 2 bases from J, with 12 bases in between. Germline V gives CDR1 SGHRS, CDR2 YFSETQ. The CDR3 covers 15 residues. As DNA, the CDR3 is TGCGCCAGCAGCTTGGGGGGTAACCTGGCCTACGAGCAGTACTTC. This encodes CASSLGGNLAYEQYF.

Turning to this clonotype: Possible read error: a much larger clone is one base away. The genes are TRBV7-2 and TRBJ2-5; a weak D match, TRBD2 (5 bases). CDR1 is SGHTA, CDR2 FQGNSA, per germline. This CDR3 is built from 12 residues. The V end was cut by 7 bases, the J end by 9 bases, with 15 bases between. This CDR3 is CASISERSPQYF. In DNA, the CDR3 is TGTGCCAGCATCTCGGAGCGGTCTCCCCAGTACTTC.

This clonotype was detected ten times or more. The V call is TRBV20-1, the J call TRBJ2-2, with D tentatively TRBD2 (6 bases). This CDR3 is built from 15 residues. Trimming took 6 bases from V and 7 from J, leaving 21 bases between them. In germline, CDR1 is DFQATT, CDR2 SNEGSKA (reference sequence). The CDR3 nucleotides are TGCAGTGCAGTACGGGACTTAGGAGGGGTCGGGGAGCTGTTTTTT. This encodes CSAVRDLGGVGELFF.

This sequence joins TRBV7-7 and TRBJ2-5; 8 bases map to TRBD2. Germline trimming cut 7 bases from V and 4 bases from J; bases unmatched to any gene: 11. The CDR3 has 15 residues. CDR1 SSHAT and CDR2 FNYEAQ come from the germline V gene (reference sequence). The CDR3 DNA sequence: TGTGCCAGCACCGCGAGTGGGACTAGGGGAGAGACCCAGTACTTC. This translates into CASTASGTRGETQYF.

This clonotype has ten or more counts. This chain joins TRBV20-1 and TRBJ2-5; D remains unclear. There are 16 residues in the CDR3. Trimming stripped 2 bases from V and 4 bases from J, with 20 bases between. The germline V gene has CDR1 DFQATT and CDR2 SNEGSKA (reference sequence). CDR3 DNA sequence: TGCAGTGCTAGAAGAGGAACACTTACTCCGAGAGAGACCCAGTACTTC. This codes for CSARRGTLTPRETQYF.

The table lists this clonotype with many counts. J is TRBJ1-2 and V is TRBV6-5, with D tentatively TRBD1 (6 bases). V was trimmed by 7 bases and J by 5 bases, leaving 11 bases between them. This CDR3 has 12 amino acids. CDR1 MNHEY and CDR2 SVGAGI come from the germline V gene. In DNA, the CDR3 is TGTGCCAGCACCCTAACAGGGTATGGCTACACCTTC. Translated: CASTLTGYGYTF.

This clonotype was seen only a few times. The chain joins TRBV4-1 to TRBJ1-1; unclear D gene. The CDR3 consists of 16 residues. Trimming took 0 bases from V and 6 from J, leaving 17 bases between them. CDR1 and CDR2 (germline): MGHRA, YSYEKL. The CDR3 DNA reads as TGCGCCAGCAGCCAAGACTTGCCACCCTCAGTGTCTGAAGCTTTCTTT. Translation: CASSQDLPPSVSEAFF.

This clonotype was counted only a few times. The chain couples TRBV20-1 to TRBJ2-1, with 7 nucleotides matching TRBD1. The V and J ends lost 6 bases and 3 bases, in that order; junction bases with no gene match: 8. Germline V gives CDR1 DFQATT, CDR2 SNEGSKA (reference sequence). The CDR3 has 14 amino acids. CDR3 nucleotides: TGCAGTGCCCGGGACAGAGACTTCTACAATGAGCAGTTCTTC. Translation: CSARDRDFYNEQFF.

The J gene is TRBJ2-7, the V gene TRBV6-5; a possible D gene is TRBD1 (5 bases). The CDR3 is 18 amino acids. The germline CDR1 and CDR2 sequences are MNHEY and SVGAGI. With 0 bases removed from V and 0 bases from J, the gap between germline ends came to 18 bases. CDR3 coding DNA: TGTGCCAGCAGTTACTCGATATCTAGAAGGGGTTACTCCTACGAGCAGTACTTC. Protein product: CASSYSISRRGYSYEQYF.

This clonotype was seen only a few times. The V call is TRBV5-1, the J call TRBJ2-7; D not certain. The CDR3 sequence is 12 residues long. Trimming stripped 7 bases from V and 6 bases from J, with 14 bases between. In germline, CDR1 is SGHRS, CDR2 YFSETQ. CDR3 residues: CASEDPIGEQYF. CDR3 coding DNA: TGCGCCAGCGAAGACCCTATAGGCGAGCAGTACTTC.

This clonotype was detected a few times. The chain joins TRBV20-1 to TRBJ1-6; 8 bases agree with TRBD1. The CDR3 extends over 13 amino acids. Trimming removed 3 bases from V and 10 bases from J; junction bases left unmatched: 5. Looked up from germline, CDR1 is DFQATT and CDR2 is SNEGSKA (reference sequence). The CDR3 loop is CSARWQGASPLHF. The CDR3 DNA sequence: TGCAGTGCTAGGTGGCAGGGGGCCTCACCCCTCCACTTT.

This clonotype has a count of ten or more. V usage is TRBV20-1 and J usage is TRBJ2-1; TRBD2 matches 9 bases. Germline V gene sequence: CDR1 DFQATT, CDR2 SNEGSKA (reference sequence). The CDR3 consists of 14 residues. The CDR3 sequence is CSLWVAGVYNEQFF. The DNA of the CDR3 is TGCAGCCTCTGGGTAGCGGGAGTCTACAATGAGCAGTTCTTC.

Comments on this clonotype: A clone one base away is much larger, so this may be a read error. This chain joins TRBV4-2 and TRBJ2-1, with TRBD2 matching over 7 bases. V shed 4 bases, J shed 5 bases, and the junction held 14 bases outside the gene matches. This CDR3 region has 17 residues. Germline V gives CDR1 LGHNA, CDR2 YNFKEQ. The CDR3 bases are TGTGCCAGCAGCCCTTTTCTAGCGGAAACAACGCACAATGAGCAGTTCTTC. Its translation: CASSPFLAETTHNEQFF.

A few counts support this clonotype. The chain joins TRBV5-1 to TRBJ1-3, with D perhaps matching TRBD1 (6 bases). Trimming stripped 4 bases from V and 2 bases from J, with 16 bases between. The V gene's germline CDR1 is SGHRS and CDR2 YFSETQ. The CDR3 spans 16 residues. The CDR3 DNA is TGCGCCAGCAGCCCGGGACGGGGGGCTCCTGGAAACACCATATATTTT. This gives the protein CASSPGRGAPGNTIYF.

For this clonotype: A much larger clone lies a single base off, so this may be a read error. The genes are TRBV5-1 and TRBJ1-3; D remains unclear. The germline V gene encodes CDR1 SGHRS and CDR2 YFSETQ. CDR3 size: 16 residues. CDR3 residues: CASSLEGTHSGKTIYF. The DNA for the CDR3 is TGCGCCAGCAGCTTGGAAGGTACCCACTCTGGAAAAACCATATATTTT.

This clonotype was recorded a few times. V usage is TRBV12-3 or TRBV12-4 and J usage is TRBJ2-5; D is undetermined. The CDR3 is 13 amino acids. V was cut by 7 bases and J by 5 bases, with 14 bases left in between. The DNA for the CDR3 is TGTGCCAGCAATACTGGAAGACGTGAGACCCAGTACTTC. The encoded protein is CASNTGRRETQYF.

This chain uses TRBV7-2 with TRBJ1-1; weak D call: TRBD1 (6 bases). Germline V CDR1 and CDR2: SGHTA, FQGNSA. V lost 4 bases and J lost 1, with 16 bases in between. The CDR3 loop spans 16 amino acids. DNA of the CDR3: TGTGCCAGCAGCTATAAACCGGGACAAAAGAACACTGAAGCTTTCTTT. Translation: CASSYKPGQKNTEAFF. The full variable domain, its missing parts supplied by reference TRBV7-2 and TRBJ1-1, is GAGVSQSPSNKVTEKGKDVELRCDPISGHTALYWYRQSLGQGLEFLIYFQGNSAPDKSGLPSDRFSAERTGGSVSTLTIQRTQQEDSAVYLCASSYKPGQKNTEAFFGQGTRLTVV.

This clonotype was seen a few times. The V call is TRBV3-1, the J call TRBJ2-5; D ambiguous. The length of the CDR3 is 13 residues. CDR1 is LGHDT, CDR2 YNNKEL, per germline (reference sequence). V lost 0 bases and J 5 bases, leaving 7 bases between the germline ends. This CDR3 is CASSQEERETQYF. As DNA, the CDR3 is TGTGCCAGCAGCCAAGAGGAGAGGGAGACCCAGTACTTC.

This clonotype was recorded at least ten times. This chain connects TRBV9 to TRBJ2-1; 12 nucleotides match TRBD2. Trimming removed 0 bases from V and 7 bases from J; junction bases left unmatched: 5. The CDR3 consists of 16 residues. The germline V gene encodes CDR1 SGDLS and CDR2 YYNGEE. CDR3: CASSVATSGRLNEQFF. CDR3 nucleotides: TGTGCCAGCAGCGTAGCTACTAGCGGGAGGTTAAATGAGCAGTTCTTC.

This clonotype was counted a single time. The chain couples TRBV2 to TRBJ2-1; 7 bases align to TRBD2. Germline-derived CDR1 and CDR2 are SNHLY and FYNNEI. V shed 8 bases, J shed 7 bases, and the junction held 17 bases outside the gene matches. This CDR3 has 16 residues. The CDR3 protein is CASDGRDAGDGNEQFF. For the CDR3, the DNA is TGTGCCAGCGACGGTCGTGACGCGGGAGACGGTAATGAGCAGTTCTTC.

The J gene is TRBJ2-7, the V gene TRBV9, with no clear D. The CDR3 loop spans 15 amino acids. Trimming stripped 0 bases from V and 2 bases from J, with 12 bases between. Germline loops: CDR1 SGDLS, CDR2 YYNGEE. The chain's CDR3 is CASSVGRSPTYEQYF. For the CDR3, the DNA is TGTGCCAGCAGCGTAGGCAGGTCCCCCACCTACGAGCAGTACTTC.

The rearrangement links TRBV4-1 to TRBJ2-7, with 7 positions matching TRBD2. Per the germline V gene, CDR1 is MGHRA and CDR2 is YSYEKL. This CDR3 is built from 14 residues. The J segment lost 3 bases and the V segment lost 0 bases, leaving 2 bases of the junction unmatched. For the CDR3, the DNA is TGCGCCAGCAGCCAAGAAGGGAGGGGCTACGAGCAGTACTTC. This translates into CASSQEGRGYEQYF.